This is a list of T cell receptor beta chains from one sample in a study of T-cell reconstitution after alpha-beta-depleted transplantation in children. TCRdb used MiXCR to reprocess the PCR reads, holding one entry per CDR3 protein. This repertoire shows more than 400,000 distinct CDR3 sequences, about an eighth found once; its top ten account for roughly 15%. The sequences come from PBMCs, mostly from graft donor cells, collected 180 days after TCRalphabeta/CD19-depleted stem cell transplant. These receptors were obtained from a female patient younger than 10 who had a stem cell transplant for aplastic anemia, so the T cells may come from the graft donor. The conserved cysteine and the conserved F or W are not part of the CDR3 here.

V	J	CDR3
TRBV29-1	TRBJ1-5	SVADRDSQPQH
TRBV9	TRBJ1-3	ASSVVDKSSGNTIY
TRBV20-1	TRBJ1-1	SARESVKRGRLEAF
TRBV30	TRBJ2-7	AWSWTGGYEQY
TRBV6-2/TRBV6-3	TRBJ2-7	ASTPRRPYEQY
TRBV11-2	TRBJ2-7	ASSLDHRDYEQY
TRBV28	TRBJ1-6	ASSFQGQGSNSPLH
TRBV7-2	TRBJ2-3	ASSLELDRTDTQY
TRBV29-1	TRBJ2-2	SVAGTSGRNTGELF
TRBV19	TRBJ2-7	ASSMEGGEQY
TRBV20-1	TRBJ1-2	SARVLLAGGHGYT
TRBV29-1	TRBJ2-4	SEPGLEKNFGKNIQY
TRBV5-1	TRBJ2-1	ASKGAGGKSDEQF
TRBV27	TRBJ2-7	ASSHTGYEQY
TRBV7-8	TRBJ2-5	ASSSKGHRRGETQY
TRBV7-2	TRBJ1-1	ASSLTRPGVGTEAF
TRBV9	TRBJ2-1	ASSVARVHLAGGNEQF
TRBV24-1	TRBJ2-1	ATASGLNNEQF
TRBV7-9	TRBJ1-5	ASSMTGTDSNQPQH
TRBV11-1	TRBJ2-1	ASSLPNRQRRVGNEQF
TRBV6-2/TRBV6-3	TRBJ1-1	ASSYAAWTGNGAF
TRBV7-2	TRBJ2-7	ASSLSRQDSYEQY
TRBV15	TRBJ2-7	ATSRDNLAGAGEQY
TRBV7-2	TRBJ2-2	ASSLGSTTNTGELF
TRBV12-3/TRBV12-4	TRBJ2-5	ASSERGETQY
TRBV5-1	TRBJ2-7	ASSFLGTGGSGEQY
TRBV7-9	TRBJ2-5	ASSLGRVGETQY
TRBV5-1	TRBJ1-4	ASSPPGTPNEKLF
TRBV12-3/TRBV12-4	TRBJ2-5	ASSPIRTSGRARETQY
TRBV28	TRBJ2-5	ASSLDRRGRETQY
TRBV7-2	TRBJ1-2	ASSQSGGAGGYT
TRBV11-1	TRBJ2-7	ASSLFGQPASGEQY
TRBV6-5	TRBJ2-7	ASSYWDSLDPYEQY
TRBV28	TRBJ2-7	ASTGTGTSVYYEQY
TRBV5-1	TRBJ2-2	ASSLRPGDWTGELF
TRBV20-1	TRBJ1-2	SARRVWGHGYT